This TCR beta chain derives from a study of CD8+ T cells in alopecia areata. Study in general: The SALT score measured affected scalp surface percentage in treated patients.

cDNA reverse transcribed from extracted RNA served as the sequencing template. Libraries were prepared by immunoSEQ multiplex PCR; TCRdb keeps only in-frame clonotypes and omits some of them. This sample has about 190,000 clones, with roughly three fifths found just once. The CDR3 is 14 residues long. Losses at the gene ends were 5 bases for V and 2 bases for J; bases not matched to a gene: 4. From germline, CDR1 is SQVTM and CDR2 ANQGSEA. As for treatment: oral pan-JAK inhibitor, 5-10 mg twice daily. The source is a human donor with alopecia areata. The rearrangement uses TRBV29-1 and TRBJ2-3; 10 bases match TRBD2. The specimen was CD4+ T cells sorted from blood, collected around week 50, from a patient treated with tofacitinib. The CDR3 loop is CSVPSGGITDTQYF. The CDR3 DNA reads TGCAGCGTTCCTAGCGGGGGCATCACAGATACGCAGTATTTT.